This T cell receptor beta chain comes out of a study of control samples from healthy donors and cancer patients. Germline V CDR1 and CDR2: LGHNA, YSLEER. The CDR3 contains 15 residues. V gave up 4 bases and J gave up 1 base, with 12 bases separating them. The assay was immunoSEQ multiplex PCR, and TCRdb's table has in-frame clones only and misses some. The data hold some 49,000 clones, with approximately 92% observed a single time. The gene calls are TRBV4-3 and TRBJ2-3; D is possibly TRBD2 (6 bases). The sequence derives from a man between 25 and 39 years old with colorectal cancer. The sequencing input was PBMCs. The CDR3 nucleotides are TGCGCCAGCAGCCCACGTCCGGGGGGCACAGATACGCAGTATTTT. Translation gives CASSPRPGGTDTQYF.